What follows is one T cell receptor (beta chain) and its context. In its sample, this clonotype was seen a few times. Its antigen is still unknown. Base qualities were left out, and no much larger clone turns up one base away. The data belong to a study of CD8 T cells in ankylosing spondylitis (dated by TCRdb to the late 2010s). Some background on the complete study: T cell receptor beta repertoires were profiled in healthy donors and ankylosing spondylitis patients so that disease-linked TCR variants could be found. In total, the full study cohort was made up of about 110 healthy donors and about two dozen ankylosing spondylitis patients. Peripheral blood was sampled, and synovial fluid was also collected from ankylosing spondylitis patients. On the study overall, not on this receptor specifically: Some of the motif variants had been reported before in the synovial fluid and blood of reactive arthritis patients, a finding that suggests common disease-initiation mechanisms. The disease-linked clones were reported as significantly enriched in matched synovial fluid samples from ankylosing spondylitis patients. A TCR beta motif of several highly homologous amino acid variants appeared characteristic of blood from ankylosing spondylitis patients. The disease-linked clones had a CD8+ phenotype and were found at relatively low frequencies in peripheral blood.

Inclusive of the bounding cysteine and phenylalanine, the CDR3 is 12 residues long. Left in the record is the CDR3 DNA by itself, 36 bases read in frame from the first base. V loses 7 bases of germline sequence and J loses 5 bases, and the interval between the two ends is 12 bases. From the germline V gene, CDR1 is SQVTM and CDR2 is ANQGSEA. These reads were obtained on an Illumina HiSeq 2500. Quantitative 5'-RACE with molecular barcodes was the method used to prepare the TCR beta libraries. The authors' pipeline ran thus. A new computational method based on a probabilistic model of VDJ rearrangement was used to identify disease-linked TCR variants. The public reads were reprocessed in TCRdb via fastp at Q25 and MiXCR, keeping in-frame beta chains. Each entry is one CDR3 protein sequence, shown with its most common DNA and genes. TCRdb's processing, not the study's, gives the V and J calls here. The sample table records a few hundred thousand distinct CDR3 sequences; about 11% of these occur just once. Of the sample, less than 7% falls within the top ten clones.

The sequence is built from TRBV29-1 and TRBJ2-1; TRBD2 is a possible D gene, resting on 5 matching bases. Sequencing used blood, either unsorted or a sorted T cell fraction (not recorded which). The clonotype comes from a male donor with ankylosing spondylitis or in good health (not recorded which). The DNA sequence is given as TGCAGCGCCGGGATCTCGAACAATGAGCAGTTCTTC. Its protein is CSAGISNNEQFF.